The clone carrying this T cell receptor (beta chain) was recorded once. What it recognizes is unknown. These data originate in a study of graft-versus-host responses after intestinal transplantation. The overall study: Each patient got anti-thymocyte globulin induction, then tacrolimus and steroids for about 3 years.

The repertoire was sequenced with immunoSEQ multiplex PCR; TCRdb's copy has only in-frame clones and lacks some. Of more than 100,000 clones in the sample, around 96% were seen once. The CDR3 is made up of 15 amino acids. V lost 4 bases and J lost 0; bases outside the gene matches: 3. CDR1 and CDR2 from the germline V gene are MDHEN and SYDVKM. Regarding the study as a whole: Detected in recipient marrow were GvH clones, some of which were first observed in ileum or blood.

The rearrangement joins TRBV28 to TRBJ1-1, with 9 bases fitting TRBD1. The sequence was obtained from a human donor who received an intestinal transplant. The sequencing here drew on unstimulated CD8+ T cells sorted from spleen or lymph node cells, taken before intestinal transplant. The CDR3 here is CASSSDRGMNTEAFF. CDR3 coding DNA: TGTGCCAGCAGTTCGGACAGGGGTATGAACACTGAAGCTTTCTTT.